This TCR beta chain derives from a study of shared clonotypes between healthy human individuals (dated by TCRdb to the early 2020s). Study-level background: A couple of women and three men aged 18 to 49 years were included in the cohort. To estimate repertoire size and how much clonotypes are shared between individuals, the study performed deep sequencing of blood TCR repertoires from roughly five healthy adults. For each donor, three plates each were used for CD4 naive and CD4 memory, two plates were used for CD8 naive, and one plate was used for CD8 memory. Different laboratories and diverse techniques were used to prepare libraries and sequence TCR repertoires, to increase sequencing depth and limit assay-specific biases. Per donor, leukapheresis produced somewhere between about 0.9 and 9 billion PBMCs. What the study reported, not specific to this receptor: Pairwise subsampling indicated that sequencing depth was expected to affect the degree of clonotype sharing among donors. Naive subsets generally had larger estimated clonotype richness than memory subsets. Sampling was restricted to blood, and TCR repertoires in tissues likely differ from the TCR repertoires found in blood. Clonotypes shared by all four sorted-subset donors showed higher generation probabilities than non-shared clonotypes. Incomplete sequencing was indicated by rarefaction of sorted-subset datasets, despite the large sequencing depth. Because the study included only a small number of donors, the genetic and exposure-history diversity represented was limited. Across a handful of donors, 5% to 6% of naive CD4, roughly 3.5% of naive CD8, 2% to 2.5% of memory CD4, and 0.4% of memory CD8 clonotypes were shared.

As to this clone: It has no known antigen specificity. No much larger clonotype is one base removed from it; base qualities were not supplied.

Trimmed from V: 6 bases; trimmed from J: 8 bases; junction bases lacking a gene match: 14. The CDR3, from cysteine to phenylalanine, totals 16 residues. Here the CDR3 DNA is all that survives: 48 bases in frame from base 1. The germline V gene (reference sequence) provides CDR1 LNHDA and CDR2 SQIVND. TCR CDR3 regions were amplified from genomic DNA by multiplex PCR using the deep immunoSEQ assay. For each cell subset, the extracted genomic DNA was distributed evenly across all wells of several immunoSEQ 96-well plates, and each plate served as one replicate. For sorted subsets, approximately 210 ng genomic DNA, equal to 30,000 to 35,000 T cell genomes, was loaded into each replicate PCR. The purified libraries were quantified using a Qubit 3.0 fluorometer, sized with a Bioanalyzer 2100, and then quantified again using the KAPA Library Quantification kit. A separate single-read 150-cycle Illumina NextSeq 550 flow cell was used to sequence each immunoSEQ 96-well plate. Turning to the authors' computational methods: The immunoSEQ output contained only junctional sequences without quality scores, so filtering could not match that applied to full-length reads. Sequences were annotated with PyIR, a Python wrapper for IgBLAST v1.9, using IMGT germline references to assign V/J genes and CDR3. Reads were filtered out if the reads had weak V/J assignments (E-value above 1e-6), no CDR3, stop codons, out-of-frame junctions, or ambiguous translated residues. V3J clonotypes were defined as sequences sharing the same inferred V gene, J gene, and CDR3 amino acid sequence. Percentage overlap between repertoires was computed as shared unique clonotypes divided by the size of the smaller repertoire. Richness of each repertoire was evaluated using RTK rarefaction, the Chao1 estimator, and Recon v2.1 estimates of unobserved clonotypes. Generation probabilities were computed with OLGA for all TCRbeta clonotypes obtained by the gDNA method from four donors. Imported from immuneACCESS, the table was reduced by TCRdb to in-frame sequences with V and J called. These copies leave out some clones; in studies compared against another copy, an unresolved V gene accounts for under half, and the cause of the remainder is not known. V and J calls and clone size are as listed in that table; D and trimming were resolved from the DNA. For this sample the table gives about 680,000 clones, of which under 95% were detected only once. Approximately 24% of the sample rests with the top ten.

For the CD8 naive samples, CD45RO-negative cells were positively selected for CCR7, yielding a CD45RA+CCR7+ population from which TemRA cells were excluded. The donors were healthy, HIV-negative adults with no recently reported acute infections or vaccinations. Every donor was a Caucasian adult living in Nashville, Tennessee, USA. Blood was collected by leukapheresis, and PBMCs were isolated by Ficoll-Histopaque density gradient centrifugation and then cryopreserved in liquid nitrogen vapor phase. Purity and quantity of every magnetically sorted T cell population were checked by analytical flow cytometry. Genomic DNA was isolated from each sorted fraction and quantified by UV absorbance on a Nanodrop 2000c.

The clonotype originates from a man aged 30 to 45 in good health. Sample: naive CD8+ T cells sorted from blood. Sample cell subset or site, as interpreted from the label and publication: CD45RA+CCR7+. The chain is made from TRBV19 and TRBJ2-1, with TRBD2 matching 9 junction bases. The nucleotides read TGTGCCAGTAGCCTCTTGGAACGCGGGAGGGTTGATGAGCAGTTCTTC. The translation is CASSLLERGRVDEQFF.